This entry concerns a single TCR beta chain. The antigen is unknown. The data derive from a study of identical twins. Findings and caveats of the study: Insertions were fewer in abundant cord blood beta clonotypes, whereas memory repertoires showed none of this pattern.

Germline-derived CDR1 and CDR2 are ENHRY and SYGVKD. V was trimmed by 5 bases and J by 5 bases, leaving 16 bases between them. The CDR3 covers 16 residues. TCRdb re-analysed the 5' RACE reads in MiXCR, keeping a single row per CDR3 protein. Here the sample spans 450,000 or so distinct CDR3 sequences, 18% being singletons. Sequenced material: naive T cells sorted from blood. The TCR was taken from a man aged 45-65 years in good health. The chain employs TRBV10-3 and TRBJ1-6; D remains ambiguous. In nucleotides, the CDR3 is TGTGCCATCAGTAGTGAAGGGCAGGCTGATAATTCACCCCTCCACTTT. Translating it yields CAISSEGQADNSPLHF.